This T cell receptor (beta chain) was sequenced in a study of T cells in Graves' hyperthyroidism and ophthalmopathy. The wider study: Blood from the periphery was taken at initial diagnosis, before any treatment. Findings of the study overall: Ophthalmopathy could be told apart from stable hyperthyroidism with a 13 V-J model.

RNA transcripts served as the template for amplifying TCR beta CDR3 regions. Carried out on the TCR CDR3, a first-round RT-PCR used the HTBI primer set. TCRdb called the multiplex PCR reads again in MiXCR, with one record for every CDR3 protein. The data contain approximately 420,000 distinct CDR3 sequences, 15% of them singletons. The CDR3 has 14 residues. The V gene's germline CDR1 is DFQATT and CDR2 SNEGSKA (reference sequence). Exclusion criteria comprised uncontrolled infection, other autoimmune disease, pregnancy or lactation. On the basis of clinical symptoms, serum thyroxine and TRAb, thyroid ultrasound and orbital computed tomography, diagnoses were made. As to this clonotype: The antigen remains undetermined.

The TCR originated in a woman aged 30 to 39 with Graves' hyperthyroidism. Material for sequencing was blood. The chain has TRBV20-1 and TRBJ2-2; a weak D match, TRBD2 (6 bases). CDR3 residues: CSVVGGRGTGELFF. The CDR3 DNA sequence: TGCAGCGTTGTGGGAGGAAGAGGCACCGGGGAGCTGTTTTTT.